These 6 T cell receptor beta chains originate from one sample sequenced in a study of cytomegalovirus exposure and HLA in healthy donors. 13 Jbeta primers and 60 Vbeta primers were used for the PCR. Libraries were prepared by immunoSEQ multiplex PCR; TCRdb keeps only in-frame clonotypes and omits some of them. The repertoire includes about 98,000 clones, 75% to 85% of them detected once, and 9.5% to 12% sits in the top ten. The sequenced sample consisted of PBMCs. These receptors originate from a man aged 18 to 29 in good health and CMV-seropositive.

This rearrangement joins TRBV7-8 to TRBJ2-2; the D gene is possibly TRBD2 (6 bases). Germline CDR1 is SGHVS and CDR2 is FQNEAQ. This CDR3 comprises 15 residues. V lost 2 bases and J 1 base, leaving 8 bases between the germline ends. CDR3 residues: CASSLKRVNTGELFF. The CDR3 nucleotides are TGTGCCAGCAGCTTAAAGCGGGTGAACACCGGGGAGCTGTTTTTT.

V usage is TRBV6-6 and J usage is TRBJ1-1; TRBD1 matches 8 bases. CDR1 and CDR2 from the germline V gene are MNHNY and SVGAGI (reference sequence). V was pared by 5 bases and J by 3 bases, with 11 bases of the junction left unmatched. The CDR3 is 16 amino acids. DNA for the CDR3: TGTGCCAGCAGTACCTTCAGGGGGCGATTTGACACTGAAGCTTTCTTT. Translating it yields CASSTFRGRFDTEAFF.

CDR3 sequence (DNA): TGTGCCAGCAGTGATCCGACTAGCGGAGCAGATACGCAGTATTTT. This codes for CASSDPTSGADTQYF. The chain combines TRBV6-4 with TRBJ2-3, with 9 bases identical to TRBD2. This CDR3 is built from 15 residues. V dropped 3 bases and J dropped 4; count of bases not matched to a gene: 5. Germline assignment: CDR1 MRHNA and CDR2 SNTAGT.

This clone came up a few times. The chain employs TRBV6-5 and TRBJ1-5, with 7 bases aligning to TRBD1. CDR3 size: 14 residues. Germline V CDR1 and CDR2: MNHEY, SVGAGI. Unmatched junction bases numbered 9, after V lost 6 bases and J lost 7 bases. CDR3 in amino acids: CASRRQGSGQPQHF. CDR3 in DNA: TGTGCCAGCAGGCGACAGGGAAGCGGACAGCCCCAGCATTTT.

The V gene is TRBV11-2, the J gene TRBJ1-2, with D possibly TRBD1 on 6 matching bases. Trimming took 6 bases from V and 2 from J, leaving 13 bases between them. In germline, CDR1 is SGHAT, CDR2 FQNNGV. The length of the CDR3 is 14 residues. CDR3 loop: CASSFSDRNYGYTF. In DNA form, the CDR3 reads TGTGCCAGCAGTTTTAGCGACAGGAACTATGGCTACACCTTC. Using reference TRBV11-2 and TRBJ1-2 for the parts outside the CDR3, the full variable domain is EAGVAQSPRYKIIEKRQSVAFWCNPISGHATLYWYQQILGQGPKLLIQFQNNGVVDDSQLPKDRFSAERLKGVDSTLKIQPAKLEDSAVYLCASSFSDRNYGYTFGSGTRLTVV.

Here the CDR3 reads CASSPSGTGGLEQYF. CDR3 bases: TGTGCCAGCAGCCCATCGGGGACAGGGGGTCTTGAGCAGTACTTC. The rearrangement links TRBV11-2 to TRBJ2-7; TRBD1 aligns across 11 bases. After removal of 5 bases from V and 7 bases from J, the junction contained 10 bases not matched to a gene. The germline V gene encodes CDR1 SGHAT and CDR2 FQNNGV. This CDR3 is built from 15 residues.